The text below deals with one TCR beta chain. Its antigen is undetermined. These data belong to a study of cytotoxic CD8 clonotypes in ibrutinib-treated CLL. Looking at the study overall: The cohort had about a dozen relapsed/refractory and approximately 14 treatment-naive patients, around 18 IGHV unmutated.

Only in-frame clones appear in the TCRdb table, and some are missing; sequencing was by immunoSEQ multiplex PCR. Among just over 45,000 clones, roughly 76% were seen once, and the ten largest hold 9.5% to 15%. Study results and limitations: The times at which samples were taken varied between sustained-remission and progressing patients. Public clonotypes proved infrequent, and on treatment they shrank or remained steady. At the start, clonality exceeded age-matched healthy donors and followed circulating CD8+ T-cell counts.

The CDR3 totals 15 residues. Trimming at V came to 5 bases and at J to 2 bases, leaving 4 bases not matched to a gene. CDR1 is SGHTA and CDR2 is FQGTGA in the germline V gene. Specimen: PBMCs, collected after 12 months of ibrutinib treatment. This chain connects TRBV7-3 to TRBJ2-3; 10 bases are shared with TRBD2. This receptor was identified in a human donor with chronic lymphocytic leukemia. For the CDR3, the DNA is TGTGCCAGCAGCCGAGGACTAGCGGCCACAGATACGCAGTATTTT. It encodes CASSRGLAATDTQYF.